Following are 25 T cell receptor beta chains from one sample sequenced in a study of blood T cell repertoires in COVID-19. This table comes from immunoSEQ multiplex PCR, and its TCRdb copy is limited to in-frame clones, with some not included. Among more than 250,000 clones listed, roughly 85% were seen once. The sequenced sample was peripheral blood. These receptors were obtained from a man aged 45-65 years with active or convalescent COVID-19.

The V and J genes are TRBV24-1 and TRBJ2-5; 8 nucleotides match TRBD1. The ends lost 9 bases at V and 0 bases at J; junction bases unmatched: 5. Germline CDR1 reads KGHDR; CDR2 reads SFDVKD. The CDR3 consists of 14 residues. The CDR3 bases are TGTGCCACCGGGGACAGGTACCACCAAGAGACCCAGTACTTC. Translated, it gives CATGDRYHQETQYF.

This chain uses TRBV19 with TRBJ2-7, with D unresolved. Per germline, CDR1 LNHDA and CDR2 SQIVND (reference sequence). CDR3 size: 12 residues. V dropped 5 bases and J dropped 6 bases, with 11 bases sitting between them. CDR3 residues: CASSAGVGEQYF. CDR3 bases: TGTGCCAGTAGTGCCGGAGTTGGCGAGCAGTACTTC. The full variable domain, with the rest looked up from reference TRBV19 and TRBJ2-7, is DGGITQSPKYLFRKEGQNVTLSCEQNLNHDAMYWYRQDPGQGLRLIYYSQIVNDFQKGDIAEGYSVSREKKESFPLTVTSAQKNPTAFYLCASSAGVGEQYFGPGTRLTVT.

CDR3 protein: CASSPSPRDRYYEQYF. Here the CDR3 DNA reads TGTGCCAGCAGCCCAAGCCCCCGGGACAGATACTACGAGCAGTACTTC. J is TRBJ2-7 and V is TRBV7-6, with 7 bases matching TRBD1. CDR1 is SGHVS and CDR2 is FNYEAQ in the germline V gene. V shed 5 bases and J 3 bases; nucleotides not matched to a gene: 13. This CDR3 spans 16 amino acids.

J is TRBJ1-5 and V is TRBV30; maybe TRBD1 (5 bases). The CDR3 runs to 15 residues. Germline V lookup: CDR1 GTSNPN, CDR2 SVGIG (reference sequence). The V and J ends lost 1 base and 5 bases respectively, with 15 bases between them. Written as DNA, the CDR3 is TGTGCCTGGAGTGGGGCGGGACCATCGCATCAGCCCCAGCATTTT. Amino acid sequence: CAWSGAGPSHQPQHF.

This chain's CDR3 is CASSPPGLAGGTGELFF. The CDR3 DNA is TGTGCCAGCAGCCCCCCGGGTCTGGCAGGCGGGACCGGGGAGCTGTTTTTT. The V and J genes are TRBV7-2 and TRBJ2-2; the D gene is possibly TRBD2 (5 bases). Germline lookup yields CDR1 SGHTA and CDR2 FQGNSA. With 5 bases removed from V and 5 bases from J, the gap between germline ends came to 21 bases. The CDR3 has 17 amino acids.

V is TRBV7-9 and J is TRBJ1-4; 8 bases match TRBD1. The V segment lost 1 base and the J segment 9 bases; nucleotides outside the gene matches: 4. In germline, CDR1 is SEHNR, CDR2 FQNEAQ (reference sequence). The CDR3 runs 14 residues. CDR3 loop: CASSLGQGAQKLFF. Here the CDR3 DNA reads TGTGCCAGCAGCTTAGGGCAGGGGGCTCAAAAACTGTTTTTT.

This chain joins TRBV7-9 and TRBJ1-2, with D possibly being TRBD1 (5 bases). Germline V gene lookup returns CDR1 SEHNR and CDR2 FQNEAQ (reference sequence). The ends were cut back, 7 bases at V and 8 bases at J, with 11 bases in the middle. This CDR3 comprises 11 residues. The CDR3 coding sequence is TGTGCCAGCACTCTGGAGGGGGGCTACACCTTC. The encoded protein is CASTLEGGYTF.

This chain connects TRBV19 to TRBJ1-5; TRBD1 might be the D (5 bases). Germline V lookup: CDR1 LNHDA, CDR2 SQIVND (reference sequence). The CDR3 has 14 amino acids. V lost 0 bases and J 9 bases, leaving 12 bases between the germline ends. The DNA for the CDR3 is TGTGCCAGTAGTATAGAACAGGTAATATGGCCCCAGCATTTT. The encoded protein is CASSIEQVIWPQHF.

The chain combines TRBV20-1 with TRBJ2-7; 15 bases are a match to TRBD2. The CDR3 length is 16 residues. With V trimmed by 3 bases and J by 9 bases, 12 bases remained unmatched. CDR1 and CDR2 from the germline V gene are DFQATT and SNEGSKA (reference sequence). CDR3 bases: TGCAGTGCTAGTGGCCCTGGACTAGCGGGAGGGCCCCCGCAGTACTTC. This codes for CSASGPGLAGGPPQYF.

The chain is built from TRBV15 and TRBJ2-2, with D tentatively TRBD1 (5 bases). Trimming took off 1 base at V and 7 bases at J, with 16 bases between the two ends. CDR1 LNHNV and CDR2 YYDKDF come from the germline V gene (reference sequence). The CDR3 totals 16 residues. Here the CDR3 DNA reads TGTGCCACCAGCAGAGCTAAGGGGCGCCTAAGCGGGGAGCTGTTTTTT. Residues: CATSRAKGRLSGELFF.

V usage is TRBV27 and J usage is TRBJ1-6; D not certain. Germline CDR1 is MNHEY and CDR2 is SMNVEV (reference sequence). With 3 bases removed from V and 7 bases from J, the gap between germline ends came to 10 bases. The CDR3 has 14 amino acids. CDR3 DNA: TGTGCCAGCAGTTTCCAGACTCAAAATTCACCCCTCCACTTT. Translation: CASSFQTQNSPLHF.

CDR3 protein: CASSPSLAGADTQYF. DNA of the CDR3: TGTGCCAGCTCACCCTCACTAGCGGGAGCAGATACGCAGTATTTT. The V and J genes are TRBV18 and TRBJ2-3, with 11 bases identical to TRBD2. Germline trimming cut 3 bases from V and 4 bases from J; bases unmatched to any gene: 3. CDR1 and CDR2 (germline): KGHSH, LQKENI. The CDR3 runs to 15 residues.

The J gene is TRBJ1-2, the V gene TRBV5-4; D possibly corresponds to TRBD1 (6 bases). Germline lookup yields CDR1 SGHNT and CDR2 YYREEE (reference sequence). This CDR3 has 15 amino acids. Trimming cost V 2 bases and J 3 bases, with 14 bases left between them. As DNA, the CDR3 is TGTGCCAGCAGCTTCAGGGGAGGGGACTACTATGGCTACACCTTC. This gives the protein CASSFRGGDYYGYTF.

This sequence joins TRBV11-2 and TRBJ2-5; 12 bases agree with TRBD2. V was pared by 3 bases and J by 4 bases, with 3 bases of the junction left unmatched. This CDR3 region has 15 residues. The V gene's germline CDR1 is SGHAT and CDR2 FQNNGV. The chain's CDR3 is CASSLLAGGGETQYF. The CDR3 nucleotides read TGTGCCAGCAGCTTGCTAGCGGGAGGGGGAGAGACCCAGTACTTC.

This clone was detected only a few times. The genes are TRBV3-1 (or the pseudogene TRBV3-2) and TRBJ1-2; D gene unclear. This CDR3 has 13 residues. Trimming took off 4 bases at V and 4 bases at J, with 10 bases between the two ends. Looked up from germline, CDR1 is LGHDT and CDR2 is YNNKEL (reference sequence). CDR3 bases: TGTGCCAGCAGCCTAGGAGGGAGCTATGGCTACACCTTC. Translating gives CASSLGGSYGYTF.

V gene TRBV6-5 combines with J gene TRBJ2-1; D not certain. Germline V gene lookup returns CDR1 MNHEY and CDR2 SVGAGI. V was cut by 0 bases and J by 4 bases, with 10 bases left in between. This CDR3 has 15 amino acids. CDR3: CASSYSRILYNEQFF. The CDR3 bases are TGTGCCAGCAGTTACTCGAGGATCTTGTACAATGAGCAGTTCTTC.

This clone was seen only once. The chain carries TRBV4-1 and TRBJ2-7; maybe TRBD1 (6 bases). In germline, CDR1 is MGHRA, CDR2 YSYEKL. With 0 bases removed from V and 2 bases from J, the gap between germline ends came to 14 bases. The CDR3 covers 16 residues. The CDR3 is CASSQDWEQGPYEQYF. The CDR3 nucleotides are TGCGCCAGCAGCCAAGATTGGGAACAGGGCCCCTACGAGCAGTACTTC.

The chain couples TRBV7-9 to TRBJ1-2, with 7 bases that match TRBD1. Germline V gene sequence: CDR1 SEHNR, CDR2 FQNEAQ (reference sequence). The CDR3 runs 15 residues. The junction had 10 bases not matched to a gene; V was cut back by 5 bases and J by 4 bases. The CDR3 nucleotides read TGTGCCAGCAGCGTTCCGGGACAGACCGTCTATGGCTACACCTTC. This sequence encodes CASSVPGQTVYGYTF.

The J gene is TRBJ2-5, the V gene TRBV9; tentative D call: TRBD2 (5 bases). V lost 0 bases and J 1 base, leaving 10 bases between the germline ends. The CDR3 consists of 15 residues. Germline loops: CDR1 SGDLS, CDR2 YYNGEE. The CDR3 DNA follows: TGTGCCAGCAGCGTAGGTGGGAGAACCCAAGAGACCCAGTACTTC. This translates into CASSVGGRTQETQYF.

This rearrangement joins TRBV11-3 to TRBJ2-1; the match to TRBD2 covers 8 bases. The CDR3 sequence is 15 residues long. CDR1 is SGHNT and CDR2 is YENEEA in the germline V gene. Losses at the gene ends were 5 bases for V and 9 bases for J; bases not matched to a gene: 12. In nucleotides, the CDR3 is TGTGCCAGCAGCCCCGGGACTAGGGCTAAAGGTGAGCAGTTCTTC. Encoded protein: CASSPGTRAKGEQFF.

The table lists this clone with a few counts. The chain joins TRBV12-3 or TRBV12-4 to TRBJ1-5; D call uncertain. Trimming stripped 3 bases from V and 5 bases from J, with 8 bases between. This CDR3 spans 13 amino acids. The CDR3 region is CASSFGEDQPQHF. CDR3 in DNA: TGTGCCAGCAGTTTCGGGGAAGATCAGCCCCAGCATTTT.

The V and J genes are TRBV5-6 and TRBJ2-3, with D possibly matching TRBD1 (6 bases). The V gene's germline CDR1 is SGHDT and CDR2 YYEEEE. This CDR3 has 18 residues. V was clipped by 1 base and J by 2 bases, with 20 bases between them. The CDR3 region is CASSLNRENPWDTDTQYF. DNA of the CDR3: TGTGCCAGCAGCTTGAACAGGGAGAACCCCTGGGACACAGATACGCAGTATTTT.

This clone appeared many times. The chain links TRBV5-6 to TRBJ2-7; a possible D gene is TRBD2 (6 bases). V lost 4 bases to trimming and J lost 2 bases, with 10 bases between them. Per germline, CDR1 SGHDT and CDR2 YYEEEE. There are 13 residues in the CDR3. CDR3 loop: CASSVGGTYEQYF. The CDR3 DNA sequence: TGTGCCAGCAGCGTCGGGGGAACCTACGAGCAGTACTTC.

CDR3 protein: CARNAGRPTQNTGELFF. For the CDR3, the DNA is TGTGCCAGGAACGCGGGCAGGCCAACTCAGAACACCGGGGAGCTGTTTTTT. The chain employs TRBV19 and TRBJ2-2; tentatively, D is TRBD2 (5 bases). V shed 9 bases and J shed 1 base, with 21 bases lying between them. This CDR3 region has 17 residues. Germline values: CDR1 LNHDA, CDR2 SQIVND (reference sequence).

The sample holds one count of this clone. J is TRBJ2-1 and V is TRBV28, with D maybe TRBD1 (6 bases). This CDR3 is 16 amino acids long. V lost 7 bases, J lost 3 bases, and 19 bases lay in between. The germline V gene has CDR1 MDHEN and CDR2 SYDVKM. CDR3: CASINSDRIFYNEQFF. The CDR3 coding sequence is TGTGCCAGCATTAACTCAGACAGGATTTTCTACAATGAGCAGTTCTTC.